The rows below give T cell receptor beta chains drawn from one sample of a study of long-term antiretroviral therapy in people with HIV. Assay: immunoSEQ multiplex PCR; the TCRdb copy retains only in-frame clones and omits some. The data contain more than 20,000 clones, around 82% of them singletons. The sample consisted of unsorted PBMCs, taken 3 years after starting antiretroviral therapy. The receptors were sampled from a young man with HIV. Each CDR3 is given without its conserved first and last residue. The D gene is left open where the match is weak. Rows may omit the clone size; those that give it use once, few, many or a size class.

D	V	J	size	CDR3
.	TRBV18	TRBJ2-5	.	ASSPGAETQY
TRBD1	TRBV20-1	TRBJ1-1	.	SAHRGTEAF
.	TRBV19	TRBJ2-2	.	ASRTGLNTGELF
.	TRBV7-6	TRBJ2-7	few	ASSLAPAVYEQY
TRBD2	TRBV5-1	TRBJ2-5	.	ASDPGGQETQY
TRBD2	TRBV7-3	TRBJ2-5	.	ASSPSGGGETQY
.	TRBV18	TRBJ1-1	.	ASSPQNTEAF
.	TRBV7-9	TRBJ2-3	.	ASSLATPLVTDTQY
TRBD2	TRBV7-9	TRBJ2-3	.	ASSVLAGETDTQY
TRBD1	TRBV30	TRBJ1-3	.	AWSTTNQGDTIY
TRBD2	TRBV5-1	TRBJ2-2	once	ASSLESGAFSGELF
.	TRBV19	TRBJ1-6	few	ASNQLLNSPLH
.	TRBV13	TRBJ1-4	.	ASKVGGTNEKLF
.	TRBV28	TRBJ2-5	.	ASSLLPTEETQY
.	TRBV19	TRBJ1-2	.	ASSITQGNYGYT
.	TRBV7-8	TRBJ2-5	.	ASSSTWAQY
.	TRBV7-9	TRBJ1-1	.	ASSLDETTEAF
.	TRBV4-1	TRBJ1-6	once	ASSLSFEPSPLH
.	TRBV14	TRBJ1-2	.	ASSQDHRSDYT
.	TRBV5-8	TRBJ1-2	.	ASSNLDGYT
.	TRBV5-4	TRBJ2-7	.	ASSLGPTTYEQY
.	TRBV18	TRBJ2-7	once	ASSQAAGGSYEQY
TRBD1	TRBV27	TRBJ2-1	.	ASSSSSTGEYEQF
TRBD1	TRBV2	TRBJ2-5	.	ASRATGGVETQY
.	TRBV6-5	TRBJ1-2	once	ASSYSADNYGYT
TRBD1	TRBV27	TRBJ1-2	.	ASRTQGNYGYT
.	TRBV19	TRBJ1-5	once	ASSVVSDSNQPQH
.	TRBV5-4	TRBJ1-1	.	ASSYQGPGTEAF
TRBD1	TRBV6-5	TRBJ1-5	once	ASRSGTGHLPQH
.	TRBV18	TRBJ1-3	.	ASSPARDTIY
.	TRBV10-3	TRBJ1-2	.	AISASGGKYGYT
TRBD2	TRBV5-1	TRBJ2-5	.	ASSLSLAGGETQY
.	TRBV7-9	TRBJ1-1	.	ASIEGTEAF
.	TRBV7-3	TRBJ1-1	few	ASSLNWGGTEAF
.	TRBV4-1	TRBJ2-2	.	ASSRKDMGFTGELF
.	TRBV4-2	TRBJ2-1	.	ASSQIAGSTYNEQF
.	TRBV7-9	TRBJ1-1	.	ASARPARVEAF
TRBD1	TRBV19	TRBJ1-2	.	ASIRQGKGYGYT
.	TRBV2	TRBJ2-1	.	ASSDRNEQF
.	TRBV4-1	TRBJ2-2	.	ASSQERLSGELF
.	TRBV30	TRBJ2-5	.	ASTTGGETQY
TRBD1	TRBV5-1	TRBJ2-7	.	ASSKDREYEQY
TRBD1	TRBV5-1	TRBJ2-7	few	ASSLRTGSYEQY